The 10 T cell receptor delta chains presented below share a single source sample, sequenced in a study of gamma-delta chains in newborns, infants, children. TCRdb reprocessed the reads using CATT. In the table there are about 8,500 delta-chain clones, 3% to 3.5% of which are singletons. The sequenced material came from blood. The source is a child who was a newborn, infant or young child, either healthy, febrile or measles-vaccinated (not recorded which).

By proportion, this clone is medium-sized. This chain uses TRDV2 with TRDJ3; possibly TRDD3 for D (6 bases). V lost 0 bases to trimming and J lost 0 bases, with 11 bases between them. Germline V gene sequence: CDR1 GEAIGNYY, CDR2 EKD. This CDR3 spans 18 amino acids. For the CDR3, the DNA is TGTGCCTGTGACACCGTTGGGGGTCCCTCCTGGGACACCCGACAGATGTTTTTC. Translated: CACDTVGGPSWDTRQMFF.

This clone was counted a few times. The chain uses TRDV2 and TRDJ1; 13 bases are shared with TRDD3. Germline V CDR1 and CDR2: GEAIGNYY, EKD. The CDR3 spans 17 residues. With V trimmed by 3 bases and J by 2 bases, 8 bases remained unmatched. DNA for the CDR3: TGTGCCTGTGACTTACTGGGGGATACGGGGGGAACCGATAAACTCATCTTT. Translating gives CACDLLGDTGGTDKLIF.

This clone showed up just a few times. With a far larger clone one base away, a read error is the likely cause. The sample holds other DNA sequences that translate to the same CDR3. This chain joins TRDV2 and TRDJ3; 8 nucleotides line up with TRDD3. The CDR3 is 18 amino acids. The trim removed 3 bases at V and 0 bases at J, leaving 6 bases unmatched. Germline loops: CDR1 GEAIGNYY, CDR2 EKD. CDR3 loop: CACDVLGGSSWDTRQMFF. CDR3 DNA: TGTGCCTGTGACGTACTGGGGGGTAGCTCCTGGGACACCCGACAGATGTTTTTC.

This clone has more than one count but fewer than ten. TCRdb's protein, taken from a much larger clone, differs from this DNA's translation at residue 16, likely owing to a read error; the protein displayed comes from the DNA. The chain links TRDV2 to TRDJ3; 12 bases are a match to TRDD3. Per the germline V gene, CDR1 is GEAIGNYY and CDR2 is EKD. The CDR3 is 18 amino acids. The CDR3 DNA follows: TGTGCCTGTGACGTACTGGGGGATACATCCTGGGACACCCGACAGGTGTTTTTC. It codes for CACDVLGDTSWDTRQVFF.

Turning to this clone: Being one base from a much bigger clone, this may be a read error. V is TRDV2 and J is TRDJ3; tentative D call: TRDD3 (6 bases). The CDR3 has 18 amino acids. Germline CDR1 and CDR2: GEAIGNYY and EKD. CDR3 nucleotides: TGTGCCTGTGACACCTGGGGGTCGAGCTCCTGGGACACCCGACAGGTGTTTTTC. It yields the protein CACDTWGSSSWDTRQVFF.

Relative to its sample, this clone is medium-sized. This sample includes further DNA sequences coding for the same CDR3. J is TRDJ3 and V is TRDV2; 10 nucleotides line up with TRDD3. V dropped 1 base and J dropped 1; count of bases not matched to a gene: 3. CDR3 length: 18 amino acids. CDR1 is GEAIGNYY and CDR2 is EKD in the germline V gene. The DNA of the CDR3 is TGTGCCTGTGACACGGGGGGATACGGTTCCTGGGACACCCGACAGATGTTTTTC. The encoded protein is CACDTGGYGSWDTRQMFF.

With regard to this clone: This could be a read error, since a much larger clone is one nucleotide away. The genes are TRDV2 and TRDJ3; TRDD3 agrees at 13 bases. This CDR3 is built from 22 residues. CDR1 is GEAIGNYY and CDR2 is EKD in the germline V gene. The CDR3 protein is CACDTFTGGYADGSRDTRQMFF. Here the CDR3 DNA reads TGTGCCTGTGACACCTTTACTGGGGGATACGCGGACGGCTCCCGGGACACCCGACAGATGTTTTTC.

The sample holds a few counts of this clone. The chain recombines TRDV2 with TRDJ3, with TRDD3 matching over 8 bases. There are 19 residues in the CDR3. J gave up 0 bases and V 3 bases, and 9 bases lay outside the gene matches. Germline V gene data show CDR1 as GEAIGNYY and CDR2 as EKD. CDR3 residues: CACDAVLGASSWDTRQMFF. The CDR3 DNA reads TGTGCCTGTGACGCCGTACTGGGGGCCAGCTCCTGGGACACCCGACAGATGTTTTTC.

V usage is TRDV2 and J usage is TRDJ3; D not certain. Trimming took 0 bases from V and 0 from J, leaving 8 bases between them. Germline V gene sequence: CDR1 GEAIGNYY, CDR2 EKD. This CDR3 has 17 residues. The CDR3 loop is CACDTVESSWDTRQMFF. The CDR3 nucleotides read TGTGCCTGTGACACCGTGGAGAGCTCCTGGGACACCCGACAGATGTTTTTC.

This clone was counted between two and nine times. This may stem from a read error, because a much larger clone lies one nucleotide away. Within the sample, other DNA sequences also encode this same CDR3. The chain joins TRDV2 to TRDJ3; 9 bases agree with TRDD3. From germline, CDR1 is GEAIGNYY and CDR2 EKD. V trimming: 0 bases; J trimming: 0 bases; junction bases outside the gene matches: 11. This CDR3 is built from 21 residues. In DNA, the CDR3 is TGTGCCTGTGACACCGTACTGGGGGACAAGTCCACCTCCTGGGACACCCGACAGATGTTTTTC. Protein: CACDTVLGDKSTSWDTRQMFF.